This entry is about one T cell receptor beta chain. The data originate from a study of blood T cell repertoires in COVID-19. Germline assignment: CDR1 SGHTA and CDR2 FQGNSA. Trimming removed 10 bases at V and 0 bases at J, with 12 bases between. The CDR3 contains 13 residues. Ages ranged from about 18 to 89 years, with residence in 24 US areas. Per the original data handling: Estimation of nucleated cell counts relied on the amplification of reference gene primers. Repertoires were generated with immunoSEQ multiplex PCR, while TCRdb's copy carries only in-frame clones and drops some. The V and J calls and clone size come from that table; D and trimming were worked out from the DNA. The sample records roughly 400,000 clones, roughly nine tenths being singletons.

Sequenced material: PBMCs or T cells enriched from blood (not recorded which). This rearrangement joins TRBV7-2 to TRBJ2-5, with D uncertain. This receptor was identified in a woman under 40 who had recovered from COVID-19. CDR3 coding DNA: TGTGCCATCCAAACCGAGTACCAAGAGACCCAGTACTTC. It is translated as CAIQTEYQETQYF.